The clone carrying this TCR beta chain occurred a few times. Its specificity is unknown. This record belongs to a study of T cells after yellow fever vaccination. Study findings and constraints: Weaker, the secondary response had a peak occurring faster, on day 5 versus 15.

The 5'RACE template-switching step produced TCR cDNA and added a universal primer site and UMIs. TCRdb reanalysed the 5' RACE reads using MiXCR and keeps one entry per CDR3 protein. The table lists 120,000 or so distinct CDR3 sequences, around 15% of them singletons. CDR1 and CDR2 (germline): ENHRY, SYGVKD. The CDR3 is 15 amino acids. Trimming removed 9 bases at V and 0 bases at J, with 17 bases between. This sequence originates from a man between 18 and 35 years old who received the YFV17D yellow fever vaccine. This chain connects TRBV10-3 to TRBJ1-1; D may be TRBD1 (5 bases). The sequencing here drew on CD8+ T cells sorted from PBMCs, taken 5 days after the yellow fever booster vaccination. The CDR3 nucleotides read TGTGCCATTGCCGAAGGGACGACCATGAACACTGAAGCTTTCTTT. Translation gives CAIAEGTTMNTEAFF.